The 9 T cell receptor beta chains reported below all come from one sample, sequenced in a study of blood T cell repertoires in COVID-19. Only in-frame clones appear in the TCRdb table, and some are missing; sequencing was by immunoSEQ multiplex PCR. The top ten clones hold over 7% of a sample with almost 200,000 clones, more than 70% of them seen once. Input material: PBMCs or T cells enriched from blood (not recorded which). All receptors come from a woman in her late teens or twenties who had recovered from COVID-19.

The J gene is TRBJ2-7, the V gene TRBV28; TRBD2 aligns across 8 bases. CDR3 length equals 14 residues. Losses at the gene ends were 3 bases for V and 2 bases for J; bases not matched to a gene: 3. CDR1 is MDHEN, CDR2 SYDVKM, per germline. CDR3 amino acids: CASSFKGLAYEQYF. CDR3 in DNA: TGTGCCAGCAGTTTTAAGGGACTAGCCTACGAGCAGTACTTC. The whole variable domain, filled in from reference TRBV28 and TRBJ2-7, reads DVKVTQSSRYLVKRTGEKVFLECVQDMDHENMFWYRQDPGLGLRLIYFSYDVKMKEKGDIPEGYSVSREKKERFSLILESASTNQTSMYLCASSFKGLAYEQYFGPGTRLTVT.

A note on this clone: An end of the junction differs from the germline gene, which may be a read error. The CDR3 DNA reads TGCAGCGTTGGAACCCCGGGGACTGATGCTTTCTTT. Translating gives CSVGTPGTDAFF. The chain combines TRBV29-1 with TRBJ1-1, with D tentatively TRBD1 (5 bases). The germline V gene encodes CDR1 SQVTM and CDR2 ANQGSEA. The CDR3 covers 12 residues.

J is TRBJ2-5 and V is TRBV20-1; 8 bases are shared with TRBD2. The V and J ends lost 3 bases and 5 bases, in that order; junction bases with no gene match: 14. Germline loops: CDR1 DFQATT, CDR2 SNEGSKA (reference sequence). The CDR3 runs to 16 residues. In DNA, the CDR3 is TGCAGTGCTAGTAATCTTGCGGGGGGCCCCGAGGAGACCCAGTACTTC. This encodes CSASNLAGGPEETQYF.

CDR3 amino acids: CASSYSEPTSYEQYF. The CDR3 DNA reads TGTGCCAGCAGTTACTCCGAGCCAACGAGCTACGAGCAGTACTTC. The chain carries TRBV6-5 and TRBJ2-7; D is unclear. Germline CDR1 is MNHEY and CDR2 is SVGAGI. V was clipped by 0 bases and J by 3 bases, with 12 bases between them. This CDR3 spans 15 amino acids.

This clone was counted a few times. The chain employs TRBV18 and TRBJ2-3; 9 nucleotides agree with TRBD2. CDR1 and CDR2 from the germline V gene are KGHSH and LQKENI. J was trimmed by 3 bases and V by 5 bases; bases with no gene match: 6. The CDR3 has 15 residues. Here the CDR3 reads CASSSTAGGTDTQYF. As DNA, the CDR3 is TGTGCCAGCTCATCCACGGCGGGGGGGACAGATACGCAGTATTTT.

J is TRBJ2-7 and V is TRBV6-6; D gene uncertain. Trimming took off 6 bases at V and 5 bases at J, with 14 bases between the two ends. The CDR3 is 13 amino acids. Germline-derived CDR1 and CDR2 are MNHNY and SVGAGI (reference sequence). The CDR3 DNA reads as TGTGCCAGCAGGTCGCTTTACTTCGACGAGCAGTACTTC. Translation gives CASRSLYFDEQYF.

This clone appeared a single time. The J gene is TRBJ1-6, the V gene TRBV2; D is unresolved. Germline assignment: CDR1 SNHLY and CDR2 FYNNEI. V lost 10 bases and J 15 bases, leaving 19 bases between the germline ends. The CDR3 is made up of 12 amino acids. CDR3 in DNA: TGTGCCACCAGGTTCCAGGAGGTGAGCCTCCACTTT. Translated, it gives CATRFQEVSLHF.

The V call is TRBV5-1, the J call TRBJ1-2; 7 positions match TRBD1. The CDR3 is 19 amino acids. V shed 4 bases and J 0 bases; nucleotides not matched to a gene: 18. Germline CDR1 SGHRS, CDR2 YFSETQ. The CDR3 bases are TGCGCCAGCAGCGCAGGGGGTTACCGGGACAGAGATTCTAACTATGGCTACACCTTC. This codes for CASSAGGYRDRDSNYGYTF.

V and J are TRBV28 and TRBJ1-2, with 10 bases that match TRBD1. The CDR3 has 14 amino acids. Germline V gene lookup returns CDR1 MDHEN and CDR2 SYDVKM. Losses at the gene ends were 10 bases for V and 6 bases for J; bases not matched to a gene: 11. CDR3 sequence reads: CAIRQGARSNGYTF. DNA for the CDR3: TGTGCCATCAGACAGGGGGCGAGGTCCAATGGCTACACCTTC.